This T cell receptor beta chain came from a study of vaccination and CD4 T cells after COVID-19. Study findings and constraints: Convalescent patients displayed a median about 90% of reactive clones emerging only post-vaccination.

Scientists ran DNA taken from cultured CD4+ T cells through the Oncomine TCR Beta short-read assay for sequencing. A single record per CDR3 protein comes from TCRdb applying MiXCR to the PCR reads. The repertoire holds thousands of distinct CDR3 sequences, with 30% to 35% as singletons. Concerning this clonotype itself: Its antigen is unidentified.

Treatment here: approximately 11-day PBMC culture with coronavirus spike peptide pools or control peptides (ViraFEST assay). The unexposed donor provided CD4+ T cells, which were taken before the COVID-19 pandemic (2011-2018). ViraFEST grew antigen-specific T cells using peptide pools, then sequenced TCRs. A negative selection step was used to isolate CD4+ T cells once culture had run for around ten days. Germline V gene lookup returns CDR1 SGDLS and CDR2 YYNGEE. The CDR3 has 14 residues. V shed 1 base and J shed 4 bases, with 12 bases lying between them. The receptor was isolated from a human donor in good health. This chain connects TRBV9 to TRBJ2-7; D not certain. Sequencing was carried out using CD4+ T cells from blood, cultured in vitro. CDR3 loop: CASSVTWQAYEQYF. CDR3 nucleotide sequence: TGTGCCAGCAGCGTAACCTGGCAGGCTTACGAGCAGTACTTC.